This T cell receptor (beta chain) was observed in a study of graft-versus-host responses after intestinal transplantation. Overall study context: Uniformly, recipients were administered anti-thymocyte globulin induction with subsequent tacrolimus and steroids for approximately three years. Whole-study results and caveats: In patients with graft-donor T cell macrochimerism, allograft graft-versus-host to host-versus-graft clonal ratios were high. Early post-transplant HvG declines showed an association with peak circulating GvH clone levels. Researchers found GvH clones in recipient marrow, and some showed up first in ileum or blood.

CDR1 SGHTA and CDR2 FQGTGA come from the germline V gene. Trimming cost V 2 bases and J 0 bases, with 5 bases left between them. This CDR3 has 15 amino acids. As for this clone: Its antigen is currently unknown.

The protocol was immunoSEQ multiplex PCR, while the TCRdb copy is restricted to in-frame clones and leaves out a portion. The data contain around 89,000 clones, less than 95% of them seen just once; the ten biggest clones take up roughly 0.4%. The chain carries TRBV7-3 and TRBJ2-6; D not resolved. This specimen was unstimulated CD8+ T cells sorted from spleen or lymph node cells, taken before transplant. This receptor was obtained from a human donor who was the organ donor for an intestinal transplant. The CDR3 nucleotides are TGTGCCAGCAGCTTATCAGGCTCTGGGGCCAACGTCCTGACTTTC. Residues: CASSLSGSGANVLTF.